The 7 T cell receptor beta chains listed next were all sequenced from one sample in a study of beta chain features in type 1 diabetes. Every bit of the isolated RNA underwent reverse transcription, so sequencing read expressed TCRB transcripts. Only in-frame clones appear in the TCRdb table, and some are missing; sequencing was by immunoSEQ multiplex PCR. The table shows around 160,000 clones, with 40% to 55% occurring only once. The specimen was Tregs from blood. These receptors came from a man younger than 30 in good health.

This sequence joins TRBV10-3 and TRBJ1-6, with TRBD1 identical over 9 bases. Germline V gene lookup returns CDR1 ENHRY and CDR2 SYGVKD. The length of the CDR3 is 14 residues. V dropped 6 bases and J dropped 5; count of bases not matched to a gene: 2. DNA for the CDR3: TGTGCCATCAGGGGGACAGGGAATAATTCACCCCTCCACTTT. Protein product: CAIRGTGNNSPLHF.

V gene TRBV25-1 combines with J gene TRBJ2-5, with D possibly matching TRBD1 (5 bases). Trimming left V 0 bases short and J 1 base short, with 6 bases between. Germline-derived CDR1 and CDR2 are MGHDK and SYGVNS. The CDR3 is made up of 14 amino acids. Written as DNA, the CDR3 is TGTGCCAGCAGTGAATACGACAGCCAAGAGACCCAGTACTTC. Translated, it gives CASSEYDSQETQYF.

The CDR3 is CSVDRGSYNEQFF. CDR3 nucleotides: TGCAGCGTTGACAGGGGATCCTACAATGAGCAGTTCTTC. V gene TRBV29-1 combines with J gene TRBJ2-1; TRBD1 is a possible D gene (6 bases). Between the trimmed V and J ends, which lost 3 bases and 1 base, there was a span of 7 bases. Germline V gives CDR1 SQVTM, CDR2 ANQGSEA. This CDR3 has 13 residues.

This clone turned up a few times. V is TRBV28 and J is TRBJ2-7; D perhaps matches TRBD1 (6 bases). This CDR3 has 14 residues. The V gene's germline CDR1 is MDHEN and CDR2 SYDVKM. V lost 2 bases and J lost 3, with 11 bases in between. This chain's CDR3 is CASSLATGFYEQYF. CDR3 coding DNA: TGTGCCAGCAGTTTAGCAACAGGGTTCTACGAGCAGTACTTC.

The CDR3 DNA is TGTGCCAGCAGCAACGTCAGGCAGCACACCGGGGAGCTGTTTTTT. It codes for CASSNVRQHTGELFF. The chain carries TRBV9 and TRBJ2-2; D gene ambiguous. The germline gives CDR1 SGDLS, CDR2 YYNGEE. The length of the CDR3 is 15 residues. Trimming took off 4 bases at V and 3 bases at J, with 13 bases between the two ends.

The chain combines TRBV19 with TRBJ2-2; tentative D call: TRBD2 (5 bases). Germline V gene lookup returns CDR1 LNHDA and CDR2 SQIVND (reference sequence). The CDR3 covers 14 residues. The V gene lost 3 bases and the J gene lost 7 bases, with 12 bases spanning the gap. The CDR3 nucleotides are TGTGCCAGTAGTATCGTGAGGGCGAACGGGGAGCTGTTTTTT. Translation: CASSIVRANGELFF.

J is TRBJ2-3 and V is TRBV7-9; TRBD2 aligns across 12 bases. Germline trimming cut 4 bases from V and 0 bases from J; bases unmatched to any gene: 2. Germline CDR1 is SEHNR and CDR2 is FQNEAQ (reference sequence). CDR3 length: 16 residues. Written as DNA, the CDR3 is TGTGCCAGCAGCTCAGGACTAGCGGGGAGCACAGATACGCAGTATTTT. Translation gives CASSSGLAGSTDTQYF.